This T cell receptor (beta chain) was profiled in a study of T cells in Graves' hyperthyroidism and ophthalmopathy. Study-wide points: Before onset, ophthalmopathy was predicted by the model a median around 6 months earlier. In the blood, most expanded thyroid clonotypes above 0.001 appeared as well.

V trimming: 2 bases; J trimming: 2 bases; junction bases outside the gene matches: 4. CDR1 and CDR2 (germline): DFQATT, SNEGSKA (reference sequence). The CDR3 sequence is 14 residues long. TCR beta CDR3 region amplification was performed from RNA transcripts. Using the HTBI primer set, a first-round RT-PCR was run on the TCR CDR3. Using its own MiXCR run on the multiplex PCR reads, TCRdb lists one record per CDR3 protein. The sample includes approximately 330,000 distinct CDR3 sequences, roughly 13% seen only once; the top ten take about a third. The table lists this clonotype with many counts. Antigen unknown.

The receptor was derived from a woman between 40 and 50 years old with Graves' ophthalmopathy. Sequenced material: blood. This chain joins TRBV20-1 and TRBJ2-7; 9 nucleotides align to TRBD1. The CDR3 DNA reads TGCAGTGCTAGAAGGGGACAGGGCACCTACGAGCAGTACTTC. The encoded protein is CSARRGQGTYEQYF.